The 17 T cell receptor beta chains given below trace back to one sample, sequenced in a study of cytomegalovirus exposure and HLA in healthy donors. This PCR relied on a set of 60 Vbeta primers and 13 Jbeta primers. The table came from immunoSEQ multiplex PCR; TCRdb's copy has only in-frame clones and leaves some out. The repertoire consists of some 60,000 clones, with about 81% occurring once and the leading ten covering roughly 5.2%. Sequenced: PBMCs. These receptors all come from a woman aged 30 to 39 in good health and CMV-seronegative.

This clone was seen only a few times. V usage is TRBV19 and J usage is TRBJ1-1; no clear D gene. The V gene lost 0 bases and the J gene lost 1 base, with 12 bases spanning the gap. Germline V gene lookup returns CDR1 LNHDA and CDR2 SQIVND (reference sequence). This CDR3 is built from 16 residues. The CDR3 spells CASSIEEGRENTEAFF. CDR3 coding DNA: TGTGCCAGTAGTATAGAGGAGGGCAGAGAGAACACTGAAGCTTTCTTT. The full variable domain, its missing parts supplied by reference TRBV19 and TRBJ1-1, is DGGITQSPKYLFRKEGQNVTLSCEQNLNHDAMYWYRQDPGQGLRLIYYSQIVNDFQKGDIAEGYSVSREKKESFPLTVTSAQKNPTAFYLCASSIEEGRENTEAFFGQGTRLTVV.

This chain joins TRBV29-1 and TRBJ1-2; D is uncertain. With 4 bases removed from V and 2 bases from J, the gap between germline ends came to 8 bases. Germline CDR1 and CDR2: SQVTM and ANQGSEA. CDR3 length equals 12 residues. The CDR3 reads CSVATENYGYTF. The CDR3 nucleotides read TGCAGCGTTGCCACGGAGAACTATGGCTACACCTTC.

The chain couples TRBV7-9 to TRBJ1-5; TRBD1 agrees at 8 bases. Germline assignment: CDR1 SEHNR and CDR2 FQNEAQ (reference sequence). This CDR3 has 14 residues. The V segment lost 5 bases and the J segment 1 base; nucleotides outside the gene matches: 1. The CDR3 is CASSPGGSNQPQHF. The CDR3 nucleotides read TGTGCCAGCAGCCCAGGGGGCAGCAATCAGCCCCAGCATTTT.

The chain has TRBV15 and TRBJ1-3; possibly TRBD1 for D (5 bases). The CDR3 runs 16 residues. Germline V gives CDR1 LNHNV, CDR2 YYDKDF (reference sequence). Trimming took 3 bases from V and 4 from J, leaving 16 bases between them. This chain's CDR3 is CATSRRSRANGNTIYF. In DNA form, the CDR3 reads TGTGCCACCAGCAGGCGGAGCAGGGCTAACGGAAACACCATATATTTT.

The V call is TRBV30, the J call TRBJ2-3; D may be TRBD1 (5 bases). With 2 bases removed from V and 1 base from J, the gap between germline ends came to 13 bases. In germline, CDR1 is GTSNPN, CDR2 SVGIG (reference sequence). The CDR3 is 15 residues long. DNA of the CDR3: TGTGCCTGGAGTTGGCAGGGAATAGGCACAGATACGCAGTATTTT. Its protein product is CAWSWQGIGTDTQYF. The full variable domain, with the rest looked up from reference TRBV30 and TRBJ2-3, is SQTIHQWPATLVQPVGSPLSLECTVEGTSNPNLYWYRQAAGRGLQLLFYSVGIGQISSEVPQNLSASRPQDRQFILSSKKLLLSDSGFYLCAWSWQGIGTDTQYFGPGTRLTVL.

The rearrangement links TRBV19 to TRBJ1-1; a weak D match, TRBD1 (5 bases). V dropped 9 bases and J dropped 3 bases, with 14 bases sitting between them. Germline CDR1 is LNHDA and CDR2 is SQIVND (reference sequence). The CDR3 has 13 residues. The CDR3 DNA is TGTGCCAGCTCAGGGTACGGAGACACTGAAGCTTTCTTT. Translated: CASSGYGDTEAFF.

The rearrangement uses TRBV7-9 and TRBJ1-6, with D possibly matching TRBD1 (6 bases). V lost 5 bases, J lost 8 bases, and 13 bases lay in between. In germline, CDR1 is SEHNR, CDR2 FQNEAQ (reference sequence). The CDR3 is made up of 14 amino acids. In DNA, the CDR3 is TGTGCCAGCAGCCCCCGGGACACCTATTCACCCCTCCACTTT. This codes for CASSPRDTYSPLHF.

A single count supports this clone. The rearrangement uses TRBV6-5 and TRBJ2-7; D is unresolved. CDR3 length: 13 residues. Germline V gene lookup returns CDR1 MNHEY and CDR2 SVGAGI. The ends were cut back, 2 bases at V and 2 bases at J, with 7 bases in the middle. The CDR3, as DNA: TGTGCCAGCAGTTACGGCCCCACCTACGAGCAGTACTTC. Translated, it gives CASSYGPTYEQYF.

Here the CDR3 reads CASSYWTGNREAFF. CDR3 DNA sequence: TGTGCCAGCAGTTACTGGACGGGCAACAGGGAAGCTTTCTTT. This chain connects TRBV27 to TRBJ1-1; tentatively, D is TRBD1 (5 bases). Trimming shortened V by 4 bases and J by 8 bases, and 17 bases separated the two germline ends. CDR1 and CDR2 from the germline V gene are MNHEY and SMNVEV (reference sequence). CDR3 length equals 14 residues.

This chain links TRBV27 with TRBJ1-2; perhaps TRBD1 as D (5 bases). From germline, CDR1 is MNHEY and CDR2 SMNVEV (reference sequence). V lost 2 bases and J lost 4, with 11 bases in between. The CDR3 totals 14 residues. CDR3 sequence: CASSLSAGSYGYTF. CDR3 nucleotides: TGTGCCAGCAGTTTAAGTGCAGGGTCCTATGGCTACACCTTC.

CDR3 residues: CASSYLSGNGYTF. CDR3 bases: TGTGCCAGCAGTTACCTTTCAGGCAATGGCTACACCTTC. The rearrangement joins TRBV6-5 to TRBJ1-2; D gene unclear. This CDR3 has 13 amino acids. Germline loops: CDR1 MNHEY, CDR2 SVGAGI. Trimming removed 2 bases at V and 6 bases at J, with 10 bases between.

This clone was counted between two and nine times. This chain connects TRBV5-1 to TRBJ1-2, with a tentative D call TRBD1 (6 bases). The CDR3 runs to 14 residues. Trimming left V 5 bases short and J 0 bases short, with 11 bases between. The germline V gene encodes CDR1 SGHRS and CDR2 YFSETQ. CDR3 protein: CASRRDTTNYGYTF. As DNA, the CDR3 is TGCGCCAGCAGACGGGACACCACTAACTATGGCTACACCTTC.

As to this clone: This specimen includes other DNA sequences encoding the same CDR3. The J gene is TRBJ2-2, the V gene TRBV19; 9 positions match TRBD2. Germline loops: CDR1 LNHDA, CDR2 SQIVND (reference sequence). V trimming: 6 bases; J trimming: 8 bases; junction bases outside the gene matches: 13. The CDR3 covers 16 residues. CDR3 loop: CASSMRLAGNSGELFF. CDR3 DNA: TGTGCCAGTAGCATGAGGCTAGCGGGGAATTCGGGGGAGCTGTTTTTT. Together with reference TRBV19 and TRBJ2-2, the CDR3 gives the full variable domain: DGGITQSPKYLFRKEGQNVTLSCEQNLNHDAMYWYRQDPGQGLRLIYYSQIVNDFQKGDIAEGYSVSREKKESFPLTVTSAQKNPTAFYLCASSMRLAGNSGELFFGEGSRLTVL.

The V and J genes are TRBV7-9 and TRBJ2-1; the match to TRBD2 covers 11 bases. CDR1 and CDR2 from the germline V gene are SEHNR and FQNEAQ (reference sequence). J was trimmed by 0 bases and V by 5 bases; bases with no gene match: 6. The CDR3 contains 17 residues. As DNA, the CDR3 is TGTGCCAGCAGCCCGCTGACTAGCGGGGTCTCCTACAATGAGCAGTTCTTC. Translation: CASSPLTSGVSYNEQFF.

J is TRBJ2-1 and V is TRBV7-8, with 7 bases aligning to TRBD2. This CDR3 has 16 amino acids. From germline, CDR1 is SGHVS and CDR2 FQNEAQ. Trimming at V came to 5 bases and at J to 9 bases, leaving 16 bases not matched to a gene. The CDR3 here is CASSPPVAGASPEQFF. DNA of the CDR3: TGTGCCAGCAGCCCTCCGGTGGCGGGAGCGAGCCCTGAGCAGTTCTTC.

This clone was seen only a few times. The chain is built from TRBV27 and TRBJ2-3, with 9 positions matching TRBD1. V shed 0 bases, J shed 6 bases, and the junction held 1 base outside the gene matches. The CDR3 runs 14 residues. In germline, CDR1 is MNHEY, CDR2 SMNVEV (reference sequence). The CDR3 DNA follows: TGTGCCAGCAGTTTATCCGGGACAGGGGATACGCAGTATTTT. This codes for CASSLSGTGDTQYF.

This chain links TRBV6-5 with TRBJ2-1, with 11 bases lining up with TRBD2. CDR1 is MNHEY, CDR2 SVGAGI, per germline. With 3 bases clipped from V and 9 bases from J, the junction kept 7 bases outside the gene matches. The CDR3 spans 15 residues. Here the CDR3 DNA reads TGTGCCAGCAGTTATTGGACTAGCGGGCCCGCTGAGCAGTTCTTC. This encodes CASSYWTSGPAEQFF.